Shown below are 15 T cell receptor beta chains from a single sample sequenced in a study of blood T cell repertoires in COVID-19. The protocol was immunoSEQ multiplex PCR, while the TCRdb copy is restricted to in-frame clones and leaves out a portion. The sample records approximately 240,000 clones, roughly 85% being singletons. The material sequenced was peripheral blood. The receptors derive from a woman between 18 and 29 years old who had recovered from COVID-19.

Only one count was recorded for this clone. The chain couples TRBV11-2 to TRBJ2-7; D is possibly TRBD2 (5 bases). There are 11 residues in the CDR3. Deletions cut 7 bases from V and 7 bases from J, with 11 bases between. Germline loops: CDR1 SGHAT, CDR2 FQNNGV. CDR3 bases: TGTGCCAGCACGTTCGGGGTTGAGCAGTACTTC. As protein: CASTFGVEQYF.

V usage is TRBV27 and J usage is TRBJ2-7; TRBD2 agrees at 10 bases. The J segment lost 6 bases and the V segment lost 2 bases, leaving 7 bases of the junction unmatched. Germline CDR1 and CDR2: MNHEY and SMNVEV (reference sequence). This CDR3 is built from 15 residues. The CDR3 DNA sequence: TGTGCCAGCAGTTTACTAGCGGGAGCTGCAGGCGAGCAGTACTTC. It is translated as CASSLLAGAAGEQYF.

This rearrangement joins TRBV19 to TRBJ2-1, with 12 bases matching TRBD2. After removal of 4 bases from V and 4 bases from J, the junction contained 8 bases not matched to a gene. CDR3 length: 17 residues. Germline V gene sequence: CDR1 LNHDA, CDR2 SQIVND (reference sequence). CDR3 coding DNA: TGTGCCAGTAGTAGACTAGCGGGAGACCAATCATACAATGAGCAGTTCTTC. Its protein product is CASSRLAGDQSYNEQFF.

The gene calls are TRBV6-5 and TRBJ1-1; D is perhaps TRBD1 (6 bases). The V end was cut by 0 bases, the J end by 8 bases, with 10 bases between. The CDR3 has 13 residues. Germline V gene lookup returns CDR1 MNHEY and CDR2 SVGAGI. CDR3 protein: CASSYSTGGEAFF. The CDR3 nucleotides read TGTGCCAGCAGTTACTCAACGGGGGGCGAAGCTTTCTTT.

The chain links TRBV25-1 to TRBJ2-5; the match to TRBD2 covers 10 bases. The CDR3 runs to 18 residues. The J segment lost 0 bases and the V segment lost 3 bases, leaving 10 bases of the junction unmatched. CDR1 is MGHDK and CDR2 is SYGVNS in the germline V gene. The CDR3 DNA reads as TGTGCCAGCAGTGATTTACTTCTAGCGGGAGCGAACCAAGAGACCCAGTACTTC. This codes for CASSDLLLAGANQETQYF.

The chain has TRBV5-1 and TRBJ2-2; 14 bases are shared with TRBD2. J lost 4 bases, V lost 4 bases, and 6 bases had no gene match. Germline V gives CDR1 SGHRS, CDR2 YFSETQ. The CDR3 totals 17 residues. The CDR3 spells CASSPEGLAGGTGELFF. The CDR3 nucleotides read TGCGCCAGCAGCCCTGAAGGACTAGCGGGAGGCACCGGGGAGCTGTTTTTT.

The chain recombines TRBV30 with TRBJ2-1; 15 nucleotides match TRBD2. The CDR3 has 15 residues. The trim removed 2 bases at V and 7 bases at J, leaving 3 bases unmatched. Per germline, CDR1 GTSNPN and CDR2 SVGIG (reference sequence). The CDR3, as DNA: TGTGCCTGGAGTTGGACTAGCGGGAGGGGAAATGAGCAGTTCTTC. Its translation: CAWSWTSGRGNEQFF.

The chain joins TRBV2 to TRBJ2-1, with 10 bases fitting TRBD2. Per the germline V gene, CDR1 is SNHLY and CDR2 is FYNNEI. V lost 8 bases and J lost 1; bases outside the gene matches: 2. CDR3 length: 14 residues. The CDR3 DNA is TGTGCCAGCCTAGCGGGAGTGTCCTACAATGAGCAGTTCTTC. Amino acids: CASLAGVSYNEQFF.

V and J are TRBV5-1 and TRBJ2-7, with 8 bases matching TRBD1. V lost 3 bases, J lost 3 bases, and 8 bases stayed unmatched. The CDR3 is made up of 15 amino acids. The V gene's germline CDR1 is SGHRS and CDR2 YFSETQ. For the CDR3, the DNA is TGCGCCAGCAGCTCCGCGGGACAGGTCTTCTACGAGCAGTACTTC. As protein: CASSSAGQVFYEQYF.

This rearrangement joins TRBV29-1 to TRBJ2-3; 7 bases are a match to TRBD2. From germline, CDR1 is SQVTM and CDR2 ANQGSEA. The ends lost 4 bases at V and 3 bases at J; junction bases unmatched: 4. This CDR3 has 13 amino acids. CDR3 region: CSVGREWTDTQYF. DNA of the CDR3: TGCAGCGTTGGGCGGGAGTGGACAGATACGCAGTATTTT.

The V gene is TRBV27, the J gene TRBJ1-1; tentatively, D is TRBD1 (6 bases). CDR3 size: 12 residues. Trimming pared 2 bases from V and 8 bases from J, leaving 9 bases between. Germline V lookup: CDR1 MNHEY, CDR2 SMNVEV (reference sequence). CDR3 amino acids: CASSLQGREAFF. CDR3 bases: TGTGCCAGCAGTTTACAGGGGAGAGAAGCTTTCTTT.

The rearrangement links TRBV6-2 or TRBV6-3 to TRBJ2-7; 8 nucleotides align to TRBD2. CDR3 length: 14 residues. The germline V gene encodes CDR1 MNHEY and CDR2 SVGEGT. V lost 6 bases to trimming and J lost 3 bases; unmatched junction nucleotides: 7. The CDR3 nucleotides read TGTGCCAGCAGCTCACTAGCGGAAGGCTACGAGCAGTACTTC. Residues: CASSSLAEGYEQYF.

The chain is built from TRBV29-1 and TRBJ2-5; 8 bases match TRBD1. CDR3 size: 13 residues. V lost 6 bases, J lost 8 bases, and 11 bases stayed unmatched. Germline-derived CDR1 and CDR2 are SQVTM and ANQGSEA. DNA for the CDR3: TGCAGCGTACCCGGACAGGGCCCGGGAACCCAGTACTTC. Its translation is CSVPGQGPGTQYF. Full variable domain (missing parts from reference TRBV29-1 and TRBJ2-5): SAVISQKPSRDICQRGTSLTIQCQVDSQVTMMFWYRQQPGQSLTLIATANQGSEATYESGFVIDKFPISRPNLTFSTLTVSNMSPEDSSIYLCSVPGQGPGTQYFGPGTRLLVL.

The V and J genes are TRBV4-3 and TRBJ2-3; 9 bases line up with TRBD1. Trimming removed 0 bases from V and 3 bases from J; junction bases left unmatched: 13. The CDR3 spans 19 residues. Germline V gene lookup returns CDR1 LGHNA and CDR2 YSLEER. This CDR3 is CASSQDRWGGQGVTDTQYF. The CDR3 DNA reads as TGCGCCAGCAGCCAAGATCGATGGGGGGGACAGGGAGTAACAGATACGCAGTATTTT.

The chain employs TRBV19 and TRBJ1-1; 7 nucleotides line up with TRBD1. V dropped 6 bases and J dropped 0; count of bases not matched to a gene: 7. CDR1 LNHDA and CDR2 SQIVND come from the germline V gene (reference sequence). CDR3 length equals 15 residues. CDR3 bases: TGTGCCAGTAGAGACACAGGGGCGATGAACACTGAAGCTTTCTTT. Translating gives CASRDTGAMNTEAFF.